One T cell receptor beta chain is described in this entry. Its specificity is not known. The treatment here: approximately nine-day PBMC culture with coronavirus spike peptide pools or control peptides (ViraFEST assay). The data originate from a study of vaccination and CD4 T cells after COVID-19. V lost 3 bases and J lost 3, with 8 bases in between. Germline-derived CDR1 and CDR2 are KGHSH and LQKENI. The CDR3 runs 13 residues. Cultured CD4+ T-cell DNA underwent Oncomine TCR Beta short-read sequencing. MiXCR was run by TCRdb on the PCR reads, yielding one entry per CDR3 protein. Of 20,000 to 25,000 distinct CDR3 sequences listed, about 45% are singletons.

The rearrangement joins TRBV18 to TRBJ2-5, with D maybe TRBD1 (6 bases). The specimen sequenced was CD4+ T cells from blood, cultured in vitro. The receptor comes from a human donor who had recovered from COVID-19. CDR3 amino acids: CASSPNREETQYF. The CDR3, as DNA: TGTGCCAGCTCACCGAACAGGGAAGAGACCCAGTACTTC.